This is a list of T cell receptor beta chains from one sample in a study of T cell responses to AZD1222 COVID-19 vaccine. Profiling relied on immunoSEQ multiplex PCR, and the TCRdb table lists in-frame clones only, not all of them. The sample contains 140,000 to 150,000 clones, just under 95% of which appear only once. This material consisted of peripheral blood, taken after recovery from COVID-19. The receptor set was obtained from an adult who had recovered from COVID-19. CDR3s include the opening cysteine and the closing phenylalanine or tryptophan. Each record gives: clone size, V gene, D gene, J gene, CDR3 protein, CDR3 DNA. A D gene is named only where the DNA matches it firmly. Clone size is given for some rows only: seen once, a few or many times, or a class if the clone is expanded.

>.|TRBV6-5|.|TRBJ1-6
CASSGGTPRNSPLHF
TGTGCCAGCAGCGGGGGCACTCCCCGGAATTCACCCCTCCACTTT
>.|TRBV2|TRBD1|TRBJ2-4
CASSLGQGLAKNIQYF
TGTGCCAGCAGCTTGGGACAGGGGCTAGCCAAAAACATTCAGTACTTC
>.|TRBV24-1|.|TRBJ2-7
CATSDTAPEGGYYEQYF
TGTGCCACCAGTGATACCGCCCCAGAGGGTGGGTACTACGAGCAGTACTTC
>.|TRBV3-1/TRBV3-2|.|TRBJ1-1
CASSQGGESEAFF
TGTGCCAGCAGCCAAGGGGGGGAGAGTGAAGCTTTCTTT
>.|TRBV5-4|.|TRBJ2-3
CASTRGTGLLTDTQYF
TGTGCCAGCACCAGGGGTACAGGCCTTCTCACAGATACGCAGTATTTT
>.|TRBV10-3|TRBD2|TRBJ2-7
CAICLAGGSEQYF
TGTGCCATCTGCCTAGCGGGAGGTTCTGAGCAGTACTTC
>.|TRBV18|.|TRBJ1-1
CASSPPSGTEAFF
TGTGCCAGCTCACCACCGAGCGGGACTGAAGCTTTCTTT
>.|TRBV19|TRBD2|TRBJ2-1
CASCGTSRREQFF
TGTGCCTCCTGCGGGACTAGTCGCCGTGAGCAGTTCTTC
>once|TRBV28|TRBD1|TRBJ1-6
CASSFSGAGTGVYNSPLHF
TGTGCCAGCAGTTTTTCGGGGGCCGGGACAGGGGTATATAATTCACCCCTCCACTTT
>.|TRBV5-1|.|TRBJ1-4
CASSLGSLNEKLFF
TGCGCCAGCAGCTTGGGGTCGCTTAATGAAAAACTGTTTTTT
>few|TRBV19|TRBD2|TRBJ2-7
CASSSGGVYEQYF
TGTGCCAGTAGTTCGGGGGGAGTCTACGAGCAGTACTTC
>.|TRBV29-1|.|TRBJ2-5
CSVDWGVGETQYF
TGCAGCGTTGACTGGGGGGTTGGGGAGACCCAGTACTTC
>.|TRBV5-1|.|TRBJ1-3
CASSFLTGDTIYF
TGCGCCAGCAGCTTCCTCACGGGGGACACCATATATTTT
>.|TRBV19|.|TRBJ2-2
CASSIFVWFGKDGELFF
TGTGCCAGTAGTATATTTGTGTGGTTCGGTAAGGACGGGGAGCTGTTTTTT
>.|TRBV4-2|TRBD2|TRBJ2-7
CASSQGLAGSYEQYF
TGTGCCAGCAGCCAAGGACTAGCGGGCTCCTACGAGCAGTACTTC
>.|TRBV5-1|.|TRBJ1-5
CASSLSGDQPQHF
TGCGCCAGCAGCTTGTCAGGGGACCAGCCCCAGCATTTT
>.|TRBV3-1/TRBV3-2|TRBD1|TRBJ2-1
CASSQVTGGSYNEQFF
TGTGCCAGCAGCCAAGTAACAGGGGGCTCCTACAATGAGCAGTTCTTC
>.|TRBV4-1|TRBD2|TRBJ2-7
CASSQQAGYEQYF
TGCGCCAGCAGCCAACAAGCGGGGTACGAGCAGTACTTC
>.|TRBV19|.|TRBJ1-6
CASEDSSYNSPLHF
TGTGCCAGTGAGGACAGCTCCTATAATTCACCCCTCCACTTT
>.|TRBV29-1|TRBD2|TRBJ2-7
CSATTGLAGLSYEQYF
TGCAGCGCCACTACGGGACTAGCGGGACTGTCCTACGAGCAGTACTTC
>.|TRBV14|TRBD1|TRBJ1-4
CASSPDRGRSEKLFF
TGTGCCAGCAGCCCCGACAGGGGAAGGTCTGAAAAACTGTTTTTT
>once|TRBV6-6|.|TRBJ2-7
CASSYWNMEQYF
TGTGCCAGCAGTTACTGGAACATGGAGCAGTACTTC
>few|TRBV7-9|.|TRBJ1-2
CASSRDNNYGYTF
TGTGCCAGCAGCCGGGACAATAACTATGGCTACACCTTC
>.|TRBV29-1|TRBD2|TRBJ2-1
CSAAGGVYNEQFF
TGCAGCGCCGCGGGAGGTGTCTACAATGAGCAGTTCTTC
>.|TRBV7-9|.|TRBJ2-1
CASSFIKQKILNEQFF
TGTGCCAGCAGCTTCATTAAGCAGAAGATACTCAATGAGCAGTTCTTC
>.|TRBV13|TRBD2|TRBJ2-7
CASSQTSGRGEQYF
TGTGCCAGCAGCCAGACTAGCGGGAGGGGTGAGCAGTACTTC
>.|TRBV27|.|TRBJ2-7
CASTSGYEQYF
TGTGCCAGCACCTCCGGCTACGAGCAGTACTTC
>once|TRBV29-1|TRBD2|TRBJ2-7
CSVEDQPAREGEQYF
TGCAGCGTTGAAGATCAACCGGCCAGGGAGGGCGAGCAGTACTTC
>.|TRBV5-1|.|TRBJ1-1
CASSPESVRGTEAFF
TGCGCCAGCAGCCCCGAGTCAGTGAGAGGAACTGAAGCTTTCTTT
>.|TRBV24-1|.|TRBJ2-1
CATSDFERGHNEQFF
TGTGCCACCAGTGATTTTGAGAGGGGCCACAATGAGCAGTTCTTC
>.|TRBV4-2|.|TRBJ2-7
CASSQGVAEFYEQYF
TGTGCCAGCAGCCAAGGGGTAGCTGAGTTCTACGAGCAGTACTTC
>.|TRBV15|.|TRBJ1-3
CATSREGAKGNTIYF
TGTGCCACCAGCAGAGAGGGGGCGAAGGGAAACACCATATATTTT
>.|TRBV23-1|TRBD2|TRBJ2-3
CASSHQGTSGRGNTQYF
TGCGCCAGCAGTCATCAAGGGACTAGCGGGAGGGGAAATACGCAGTATTTT
>.|TRBV4-1|TRBD1|TRBJ1-5
CASSQDATGAQPQHF
TGCGCCAGCAGCCAAGATGCGACAGGGGCTCAGCCCCAGCATTTT
>.|TRBV6-4|.|TRBJ1-2
CASSGSNDARISGYTF
TGTGCCAGCAGTGGCTCGAACGACGCGCGTATTTCGGGCTACACCTTC
>.|TRBV3-1/TRBV3-2|.|TRBJ2-5
CASSHLETQYF
TGTGCCAGCAGCCATCTGGAGACCCAGTACTTC
>.|TRBV10-3|.|TRBJ1-3
CAISERGAVNTIYF
TGTGCCATCAGTGAACGGGGGGCGGTAAACACCATATATTTT
>.|TRBV10-3|TRBD2|TRBJ2-7
CAISNSGTSRGSSYEQYF
TGTGCCATCAGTAACTCCGGGACTAGCCGGGGTAGCTCCTACGAGCAGTACTTC
>.|TRBV18|.|TRBJ1-5
CASSPSNQPQHF
TGTGCCAGCTCCCCCAGCAATCAGCCCCAGCATTTT
>.|TRBV6-5|.|TRBJ1-1
CASRQGGGTEAFF
TGTGCCAGCAGGCAAGGAGGCGGGACTGAAGCTTTCTTT
>.|TRBV18|.|TRBJ1-2
CASRAFEGYTF
TGTGCCAGCAGGGCTTTTGAAGGCTACACCTTC
>.|TRBV7-8|.|TRBJ1-2
CASSLGGDIYGYTF
TGTGCCAGCAGCTTAGGTGGTGACATCTATGGCTACACCTTC
>.|TRBV30|.|TRBJ1-3
CACLRASGNTIYF
TGTGCCTGCCTCCGGGCCTCTGGAAACACCATATATTTT
>.|TRBV11-2|.|TRBJ1-5
CASSLERDNQPQHF
TGTGCCAGCAGCTTAGAAAGGGACAATCAGCCCCAGCATTTT
>.|TRBV28|.|TRBJ2-7
CASGRYEQYF
TGTGCCAGCGGACGGTACGAGCAGTACTTC